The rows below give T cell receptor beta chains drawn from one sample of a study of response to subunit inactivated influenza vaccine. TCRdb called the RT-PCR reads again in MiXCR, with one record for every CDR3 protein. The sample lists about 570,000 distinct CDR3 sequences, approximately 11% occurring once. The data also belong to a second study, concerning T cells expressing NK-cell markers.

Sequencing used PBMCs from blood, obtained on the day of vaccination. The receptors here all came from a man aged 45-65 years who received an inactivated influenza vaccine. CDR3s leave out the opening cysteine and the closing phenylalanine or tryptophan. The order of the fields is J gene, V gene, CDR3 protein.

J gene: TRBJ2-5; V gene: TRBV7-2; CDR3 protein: ASSSLRDAQETQY
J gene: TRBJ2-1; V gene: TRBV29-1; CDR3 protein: SVEDLLALEQF
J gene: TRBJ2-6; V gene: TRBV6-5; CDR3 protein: ASSYSNMGGSSGANVLT
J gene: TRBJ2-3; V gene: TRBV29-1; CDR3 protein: SVEKGATDTQY
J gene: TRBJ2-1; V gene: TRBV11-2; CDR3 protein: ASSPGTRIGEQF
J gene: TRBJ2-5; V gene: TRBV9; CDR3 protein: ASSKSRTGPVMGETQY
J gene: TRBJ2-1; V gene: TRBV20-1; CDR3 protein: SARDSGGWEQF
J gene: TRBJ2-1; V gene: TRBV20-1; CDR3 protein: SATSSGGARNEQF
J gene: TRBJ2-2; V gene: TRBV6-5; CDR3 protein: ASSYSRHTAGTHTGELF
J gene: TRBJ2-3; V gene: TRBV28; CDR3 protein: ASSFPLAALTDTQY
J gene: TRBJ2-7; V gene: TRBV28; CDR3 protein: ASSPTSGYEQY
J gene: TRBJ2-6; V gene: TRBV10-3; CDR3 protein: GINQEPPGANVLT
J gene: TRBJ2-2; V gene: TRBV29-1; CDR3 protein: SVDRGGAGELF
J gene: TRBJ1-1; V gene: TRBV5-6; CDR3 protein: ASSPPLDRFEAF
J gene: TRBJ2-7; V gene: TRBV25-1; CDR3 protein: ASTAGQGYEQY
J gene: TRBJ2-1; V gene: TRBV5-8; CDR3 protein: ASRNREGYNEQF
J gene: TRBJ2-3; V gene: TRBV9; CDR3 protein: ASSVGGGATDTQY
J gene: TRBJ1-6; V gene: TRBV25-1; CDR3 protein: ASGQTPLH
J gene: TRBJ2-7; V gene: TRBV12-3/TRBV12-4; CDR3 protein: ASSRTESPYEQY
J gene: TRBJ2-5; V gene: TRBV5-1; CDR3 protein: ASSLESSRETQY
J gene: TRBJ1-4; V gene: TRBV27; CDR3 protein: ASSLRTGTNEKLF
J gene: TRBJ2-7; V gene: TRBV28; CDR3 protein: ASSLWAYEQY
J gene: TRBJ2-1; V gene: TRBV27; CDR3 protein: ASSLVEGRHEQF
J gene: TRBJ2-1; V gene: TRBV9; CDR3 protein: ASSVKDYNEQF
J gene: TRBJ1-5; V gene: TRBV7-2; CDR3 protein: ASSLRQMVDQPQH
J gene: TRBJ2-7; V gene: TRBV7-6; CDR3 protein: ASSLNEGLEQY
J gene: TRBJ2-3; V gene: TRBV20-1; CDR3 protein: SASPVRFSPDTQY
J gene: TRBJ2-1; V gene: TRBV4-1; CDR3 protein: ASSQVFPGGPHEQF
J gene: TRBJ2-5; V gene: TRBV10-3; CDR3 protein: AISGKAQETQY
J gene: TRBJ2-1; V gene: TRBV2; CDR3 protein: ASKGDPYNEQF
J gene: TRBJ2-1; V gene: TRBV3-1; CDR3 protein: ASSQAFTGTANEQF
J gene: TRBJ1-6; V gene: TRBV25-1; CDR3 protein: ASSWGQYNSPLH
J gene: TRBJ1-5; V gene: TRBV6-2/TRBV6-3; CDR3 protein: ASSYSKGYQPQH
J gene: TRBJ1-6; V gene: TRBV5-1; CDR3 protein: ASSRRSDYNSPLH
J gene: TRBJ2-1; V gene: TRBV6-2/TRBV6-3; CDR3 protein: ASRPDRSFYNEQF
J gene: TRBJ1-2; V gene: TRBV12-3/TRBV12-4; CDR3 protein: ASSGPPVDYGYT
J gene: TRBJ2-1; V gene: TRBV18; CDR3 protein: ASSVGLAGTGNEQF
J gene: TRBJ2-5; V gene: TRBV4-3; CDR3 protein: ASSLRRAQETQY
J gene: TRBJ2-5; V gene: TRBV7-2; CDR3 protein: ASSTGPRETQY
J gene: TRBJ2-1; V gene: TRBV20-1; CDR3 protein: SASLLATEQF
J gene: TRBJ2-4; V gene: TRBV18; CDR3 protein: ASSPGGGVYIQY
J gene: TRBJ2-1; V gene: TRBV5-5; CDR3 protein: ASSPSGLAGGYNEQF
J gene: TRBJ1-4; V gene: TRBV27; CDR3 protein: ASRRIGANEKLF
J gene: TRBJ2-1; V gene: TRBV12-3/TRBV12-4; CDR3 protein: ASSLADRDHFYNEQF
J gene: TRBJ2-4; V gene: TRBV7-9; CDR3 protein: ASSLVTSDKNIQY